Listed here is a single TCR beta chain. No antigen is known for it. Germline CDR1 reads SGHKS; CDR2 reads YYEKEE (reference sequence). The CDR3 totals 14 residues. V shed 9 bases, J shed 9 bases, and the junction held 10 bases outside the gene matches. This record belongs to a study of shared clonotypes between healthy human individuals. Study results and caveats: Large depth notwithstanding, sorted-subset sequencing proved incomplete by rarefaction.

Sequenced by immunoSEQ multiplex PCR; TCRdb stores in-frame clones only, minus some. Counted here are about 2.4 million clones, 90% to 95% occurring once; the ten biggest clones make up roughly 0.39%. J is TRBJ2-6 and V is TRBV5-5, with 9 nucleotides matching TRBD1. This receptor was taken from a man between 18 and 29 years old in good health. Some clones in this sample may be carry-over from other donors' samples. The source material was naive CD4+ T cells from PBMCs. Noted subset: CD45RA+ positively selected. This chain's CDR3 is CATTPGQGVNVLTF. In DNA, the CDR3 is TGTGCCACTACCCCGGGACAGGGTGTCAACGTCCTGACTTTC.